This TCR beta chain was documented in a study of vaccination and CD4 T cells after COVID-19. Deletions cut 0 bases from V and 4 bases from J, with 9 bases between. The CDR3 runs 14 residues. Germline CDR1 is ENHRY and CDR2 is SYGVKD. The assay that was used to sequence DNA from cultured CD4+ T cells was the Oncomine TCR Beta short-read assay. The template was genomic DNA from cultured CD4+ T cells. TCRdb re-called the PCR reads through MiXCR, storing one row per CDR3 protein. The table has about 16,000 distinct CDR3 sequences, under 65% seen once; the top ten hold about 4%. Treatment described: approximately 9-day PBMC culture with coronavirus spike peptide pools or control peptides (ViraFEST assay). Turning to this clonotype: The antigen is unknown.

The chain has TRBV10-3 and TRBJ1-2; D possibly corresponds to TRBD1 (5 bases). The input for sequencing was CD4+ T cells from blood, cultured in vitro, taken before SARS-CoV-2 vaccination. This TCR came from a human donor who had recovered from COVID-19. In DNA, the CDR3 is TGTGCCATCAGTGAGTCTCAGGGCAGCTATGGCTACACCTTC. This codes for CAISESQGSYGYTF.